A single sample gave rise to the 2 T cell receptor beta chains below, sequenced in a study of blood T cell repertoires in COVID-19. Measured with immunoSEQ multiplex PCR; TCRdb has only the in-frame clones, and not every one. The data show 250,000 or so clones, about 88% seen once. Sequencing was carried out using peripheral blood. These receptors all come from a man younger than 40 with active or convalescent COVID-19.

The CDR3 sequence is CASSTGTSGHNEQFF. The CDR3 coding sequence is TGTGCCAGTAGCACCGGGACTAGCGGACACAATGAGCAGTTCTTC. The chain uses TRBV19 and TRBJ2-1; 11 bases are a match to TRBD2. This CDR3 is built from 15 residues. CDR1 and CDR2 from the germline V gene are LNHDA and SQIVND (reference sequence). V gave up 6 bases and J gave up 5 bases; unmatched junction bases: 6.

The chain joins TRBV9 to TRBJ1-2; 7 bases line up with TRBD1. The CDR3 sequence is 14 residues long. Germline CDR1 SGDLS, CDR2 YYNGEE. V was clipped by 3 bases and J by 8 bases; unmatched bases: 10. This CDR3 reads CASSGGTVLRGYTF. In DNA form, the CDR3 reads TGTGCCAGCAGCGGAGGGACAGTGCTCCGGGGCTACACCTTC.